A selection of T cell receptor beta chains follows, all from one sample in a study of memory CD4+ T cells and cytomegalovirus serostatus. The repertoire was sequenced with immunoSEQ multiplex PCR; TCRdb's copy has only in-frame clones and lacks some. The sample records about 82,000 clones, 65% to 85% being singletons. The material sequenced was memory CD4+ T cells from blood. These TCRs come from an adult in good health and CMV-seronegative. The conserved cysteine and the conserved F or W are not part of the CDR3 here. Each record gives: V gene, J gene, CDR3 protein.

V: TRBV5-8
J: TRBJ2-1
CDR3: ASSFYNEQF

V: TRBV18
J: TRBJ1-2
CDR3: ASSRQGVYGYT

V: TRBV10-2
J: TRBJ2-5
CDR3: ARTSGETQY

V: TRBV7-2
J: TRBJ1-2
CDR3: ASSRQGASYGYT

V: TRBV6-1
J: TRBJ2-7
CDR3: ASSEARGEQY

V: TRBV6-6
J: TRBJ1-1
CDR3: ASDSNTEAF

V: TRBV19
J: TRBJ1-2
CDR3: ASSIGTGGTGYT

V: TRBV6-1
J: TRBJ1-2
CDR3: ASSRDRTNYGYT

V: TRBV30
J: TRBJ1-2
CDR3: AWGPLGGYT

V: TRBV6-5
J: TRBJ1-2
CDR3: ASRLTVNYGYT

V: TRBV28
J: TRBJ1-5
CDR3: ASSLFRSYSNQPQH

V: TRBV9
J: TRBJ1-2
CDR3: ASSAKGDRDYGYT

V: TRBV19
J: TRBJ1-2
CDR3: ASSIRGSPGANYGYT

V: TRBV7-2
J: TRBJ2-1
CDR3: ASSLFTGAVNEQF

V: TRBV29-1
J: TRBJ2-1
CDR3: SVEHRQAYNEQF

V: TRBV7-3
J: TRBJ2-5
CDR3: ASSPAGRAETQY

V: TRBV28
J: TRBJ1-1
CDR3: ASSLPRKDTEAF

V: TRBV2
J: TRBJ1-5
CDR3: ASGDYSNQPQH

V: TRBV27
J: TRBJ1-3
CDR3: ASSLSIPPSGNTIY

V: TRBV7-8
J: TRBJ1-2
CDR3: ASSSGRSYGYT

V: TRBV20-1
J: TRBJ2-5
CDR3: SAIGEETQY

V: TRBV11-2
J: TRBJ1-1
CDR3: ASSLAGGRGGMNTEAF

V: TRBV5-1
J: TRBJ2-3
CDR3: ASSLASGGVDTQY

V: TRBV4-2
J: TRBJ1-2
CDR3: ASSQDLAYTNYGYT

V: TRBV7-2
J: TRBJ2-4
CDR3: ASSSRTGLNIQY

V: TRBV11-1
J: TRBJ2-5
CDR3: ASSSESFRGRETQY

V: TRBV20-1
J: TRBJ1-1
CDR3: SATNRQEAF

V: TRBV5-1
J: TRBJ2-3
CDR3: ASSWRARPSTDTQY

V: TRBV6-5
J: TRBJ1-2
CDR3: ASSYSSLGGYGYT

V: TRBV13
J: TRBJ2-7
CDR3: ATSRGPYEQY

V: TRBV29-1
J: TRBJ2-1
CDR3: SVELSGGYRSEQF

V: TRBV5-1
J: TRBJ2-2
CDR3: ASQDSPDTGELF

V: TRBV6-1
J: TRBJ2-7
CDR3: ASSTGTSVEQY

V: TRBV5-6
J: TRBJ2-5
CDR3: ASSQIVPQETQY

V: TRBV15
J: TRBJ2-3
CDR3: ATSRAYPGTGGAVSDTQY

V: TRBV5-1
J: TRBJ1-2
CDR3: ASSNLTGGLLFSYT

V: TRBV7-9
J: TRBJ1-5
CDR3: ASTASNSNQPQH

V: TRBV11-2
J: TRBJ2-5
CDR3: ASSVSGGEGTQY

V: TRBV4-2
J: TRBJ1-1
CDR3: ASSQVGGQINTEAF

V: TRBV10-3
J: TRBJ1-5
CDR3: ATSRGSNQPQH

V: TRBV29-1
J: TRBJ2-3
CDR3: SGISRGSTDTQY

V: TRBV5-4
J: TRBJ1-2
CDR3: ASSRQTDGRYT

V: TRBV5-5
J: TRBJ1-4
CDR3: ASSSIVGEKLF